This TCR beta chain was recovered during a study of OX40 agonist ivuxolimab in advanced cancers. Across the study: Patients enrolled in dose escalation were diagnosed with hepatocellular carcinoma, melanoma, renal cell or head and neck cancer.

TCRdb's table, derived via immunoSEQ multiplex PCR, lists solely in-frame clones and lacks some. The sample has 30,000 to 40,000 clones; about 84% are singletons. General observations from the study: The mean number of expanded clones was higher in CD8+ T cells than in CD4+.

V was pared by 0 bases and J by 10 bases, with 6 bases of the junction left unmatched. CDR3 length equals 13 residues. Germline CDR1 GTSNPN, CDR2 SVGIG (reference sequence). Concerning this clone: Its antigen is unidentified.

Blood draws occurred at baseline, cycle 4 day 1, and cycle 7 day 1. Sequenced here: CD4+ or CD8+ T cells sorted from blood, sampled in a trial of the OX40 agonist ivuxolimab. V is TRBV30 and J is TRBJ2-1; 7 nucleotides agree with TRBD1. The TCR sequence derives from an adult with an advanced solid tumor such as melanoma, head and neck, liver or kidney cancer. CDR3 in amino acids: CAWSVLGGGEQFF. The CDR3 DNA follows: TGTGCCTGGAGTGTACTAGGGGGCGGGGAGCAGTTCTTC. Drawing the rest from reference TRBV30 and TRBJ2-1, the complete variable domain is SQTIHQWPATLVQPVGSPLSLECTVEGTSNPNLYWYRQAAGRGLQLLFYSVGIGQISSEVPQNLSASRPQDRQFILSSKKLLLSDSGFYLCAWSVLGGGEQFFGPGTRLTVL.